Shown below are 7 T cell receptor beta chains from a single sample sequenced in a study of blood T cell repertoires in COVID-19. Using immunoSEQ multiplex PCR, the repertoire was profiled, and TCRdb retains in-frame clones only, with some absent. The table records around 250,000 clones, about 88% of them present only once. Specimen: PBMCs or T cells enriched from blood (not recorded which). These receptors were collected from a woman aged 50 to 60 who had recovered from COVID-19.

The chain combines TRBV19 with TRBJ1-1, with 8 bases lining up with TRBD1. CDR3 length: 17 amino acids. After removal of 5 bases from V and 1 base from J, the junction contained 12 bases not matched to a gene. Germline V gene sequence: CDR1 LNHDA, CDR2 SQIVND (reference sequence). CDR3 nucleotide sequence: TGTGCCAGTAGTCGCGAACGGACAGGGAGGAAGAACACTGAAGCTTTCTTT. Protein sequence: CASSRERTGRKNTEAFF.

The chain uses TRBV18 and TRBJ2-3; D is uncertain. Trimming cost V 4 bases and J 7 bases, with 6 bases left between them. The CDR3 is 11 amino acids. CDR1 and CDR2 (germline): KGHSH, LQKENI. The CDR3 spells CASSRDYTQYF. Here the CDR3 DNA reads TGTGCCAGCTCACGCGATTATACGCAGTATTTT.

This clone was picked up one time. CDR3 DNA sequence: TGTGCCAGCAGCCCCGGGACACCCGTCTATGGCTACACCTTC. It encodes CASSPGTPVYGYTF. The chain employs TRBV9 and TRBJ1-2; D might be TRBD1 (6 bases). This CDR3 is built from 14 residues. Trimming shortened V by 4 bases and J by 4 bases, and 14 bases separated the two germline ends. The germline CDR1 and CDR2 sequences are SGDLS and YYNGEE. The full variable domain, with the rest looked up from reference TRBV9 and TRBJ1-2, is DSGVTQTPKHLITATGQRVTLRCSPRSGDLSVYWYQQSLDQGLQFLIQYYNGEERAKGNILERFSAQQFPDLHSELNLSSLELGDSALYFCASSPGTPVYGYTFGSGTRLTVV.

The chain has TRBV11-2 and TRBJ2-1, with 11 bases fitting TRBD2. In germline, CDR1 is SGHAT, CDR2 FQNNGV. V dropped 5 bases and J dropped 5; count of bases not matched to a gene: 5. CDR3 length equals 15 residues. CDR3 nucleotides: TGTGCCAGCAGCCCCAGACTAGCGGGGAACAATGAGCAGTTCTTC. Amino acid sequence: CASSPRLAGNNEQFF.

The CDR3 DNA sequence: TGTGCCAGCAGCGGCCGACAGGGTGAAATTAATTCACCCCTCCACTTT. This sequence encodes CASSGRQGEINSPLHF. The J gene is TRBJ1-6, the V gene TRBV9; 7 bases are shared with TRBD1. Germline CDR1 reads SGDLS; CDR2 reads YYNGEE. The V segment lost 3 bases and the J segment 6 bases; nucleotides outside the gene matches: 9. The CDR3 contains 16 residues.

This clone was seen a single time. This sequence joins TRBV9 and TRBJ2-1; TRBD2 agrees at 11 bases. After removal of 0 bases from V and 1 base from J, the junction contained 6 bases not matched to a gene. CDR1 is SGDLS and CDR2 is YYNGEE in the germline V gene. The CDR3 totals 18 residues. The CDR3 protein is CASSVGGTSGRSYNEQFF. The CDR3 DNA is TGTGCCAGCAGCGTAGGGGGGACTAGCGGCAGATCCTACAATGAGCAGTTCTTC.

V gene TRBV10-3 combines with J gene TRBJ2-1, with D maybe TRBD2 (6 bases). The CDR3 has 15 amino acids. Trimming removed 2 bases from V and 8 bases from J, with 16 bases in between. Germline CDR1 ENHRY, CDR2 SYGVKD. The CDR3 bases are TGTGCCATCAGTGAGGGCGGGAAGAGAGAGGATGAGCAGTTCTTC. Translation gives CAISEGGKREDEQFF.